The present T cell receptor (beta chain) was sequenced within a study of shared clonotypes between healthy human individuals. Study context: The study enrolled a couple of women and a few men aged 18 to 49.

In the original analysis: ImmunoSEQ sequences covered only the junction and lacked quality scores; filtering therefore differed. Clones were sequenced by immunoSEQ multiplex PCR, and TCRdb holds only the in-frame ones, with some missing. Clone size and the V and J calls come from that table; the DNA yielded D and trimming. This table has millions of clones, roughly 92% appearing once. About this clone: Other DNA variants within this sample encode the same CDR3.

The sequence was obtained from a man aged 18 to 35 in good health. The sample taken for sequencing was naive CD4+ T cells sorted from blood. The sample's subset: CD45RA+ positively selected.

The CDR3 region is CASSPASGGNEQFF. In DNA, the CDR3 is TGTGCCAGCTCACCAGCGAGCGGGGGGAATGAGCAGTTCTTC. The chain joins TRBV18 to TRBJ2-1, with 9 bases that match TRBD2. V trimming: 2 bases; J trimming: 7 bases; junction bases outside the gene matches: 3. The CDR3 is 14 residues long. In germline, CDR1 is KGHSH, CDR2 LQKENI.